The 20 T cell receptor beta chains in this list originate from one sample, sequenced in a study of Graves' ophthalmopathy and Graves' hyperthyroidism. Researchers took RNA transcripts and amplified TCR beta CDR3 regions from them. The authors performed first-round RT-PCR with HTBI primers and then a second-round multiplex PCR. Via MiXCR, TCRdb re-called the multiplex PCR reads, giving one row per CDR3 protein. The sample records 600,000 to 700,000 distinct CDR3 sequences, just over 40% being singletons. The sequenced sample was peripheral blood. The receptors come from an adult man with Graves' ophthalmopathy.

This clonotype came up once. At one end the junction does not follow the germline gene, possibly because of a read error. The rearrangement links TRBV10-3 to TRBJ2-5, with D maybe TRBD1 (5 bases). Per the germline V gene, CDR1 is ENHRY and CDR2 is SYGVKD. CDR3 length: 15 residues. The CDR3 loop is CASSSAQGREETQYF. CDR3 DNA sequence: TGTGCCAGCAGTTCAGCCCAGGGAAGAGAGGAGACCCAGTACTTC.

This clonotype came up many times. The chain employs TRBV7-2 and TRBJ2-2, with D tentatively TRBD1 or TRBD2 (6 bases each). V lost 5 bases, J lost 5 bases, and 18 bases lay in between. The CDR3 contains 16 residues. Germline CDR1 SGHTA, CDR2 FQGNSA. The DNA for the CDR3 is TGTGCCAGCAGCCGGCGGCCTGGAGGGGGTACCGGGGAGCTGTTTTTT. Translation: CASSRRPGGGTGELFF.

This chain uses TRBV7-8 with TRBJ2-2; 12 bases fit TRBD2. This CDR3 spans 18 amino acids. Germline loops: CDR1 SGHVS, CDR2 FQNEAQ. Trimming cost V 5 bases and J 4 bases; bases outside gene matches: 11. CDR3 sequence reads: CASSDLLAGGYGTGELFF. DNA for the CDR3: TGTGCCAGCAGCGATCTACTAGCGGGGGGATACGGCACCGGGGAGCTGTTTTTT.

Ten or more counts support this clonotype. Here the CDR3 DNA reads TGTGCCACCAGTGATTCCCGGGTAGGTTCTGGGGCCAACGTCCTGACTTTC. It codes for CATSDSRVGSGANVLTF. The chain carries TRBV24-1 and TRBJ2-6; D call uncertain. CDR3 size: 17 residues. The germline V and J ends were trimmed by 2 bases and 1 base, with 11 bases remaining between them. CDR1 is KGHDR, CDR2 SFDVKD, per germline.

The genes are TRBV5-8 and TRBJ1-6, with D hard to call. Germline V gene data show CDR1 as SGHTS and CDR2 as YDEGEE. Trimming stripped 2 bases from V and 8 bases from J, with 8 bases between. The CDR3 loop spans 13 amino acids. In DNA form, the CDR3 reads TGTGCCAGCAGCTTAATTGGCGATTCACCCCTCCACTTT. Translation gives CASSLIGDSPLHF.

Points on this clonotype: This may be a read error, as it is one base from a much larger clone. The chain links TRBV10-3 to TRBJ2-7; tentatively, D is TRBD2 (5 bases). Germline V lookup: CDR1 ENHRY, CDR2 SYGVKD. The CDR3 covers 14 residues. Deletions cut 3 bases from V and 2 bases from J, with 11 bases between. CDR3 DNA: TGTGCCATCAGTGAAATAGGGCGGGCCTACGAGCAGTACTTC. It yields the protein CAISEIGRAYEQYF.

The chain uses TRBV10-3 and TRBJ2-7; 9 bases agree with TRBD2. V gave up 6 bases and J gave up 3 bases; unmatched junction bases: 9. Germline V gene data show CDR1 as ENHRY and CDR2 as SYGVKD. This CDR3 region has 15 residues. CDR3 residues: CAISSVTSGRYEQYF. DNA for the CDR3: TGTGCCATCAGCAGCGTGACTAGCGGACGCTACGAGCAGTACTTC.

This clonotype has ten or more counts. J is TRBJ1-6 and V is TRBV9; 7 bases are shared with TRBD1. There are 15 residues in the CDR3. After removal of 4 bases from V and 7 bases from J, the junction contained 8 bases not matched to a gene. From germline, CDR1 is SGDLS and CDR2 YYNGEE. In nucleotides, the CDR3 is TGTGCCAGCAGCATCACAGGGGACGGGAATTCACCCCTCCACTTT. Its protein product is CASSITGDGNSPLHF.

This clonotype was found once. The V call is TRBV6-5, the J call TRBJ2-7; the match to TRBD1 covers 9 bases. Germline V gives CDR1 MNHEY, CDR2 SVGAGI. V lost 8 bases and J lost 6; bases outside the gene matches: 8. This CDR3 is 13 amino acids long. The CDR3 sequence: CASSDRGRTEQYF. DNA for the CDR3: TGTGCCAGCTCGGACAGGGGCCGTACCGAGCAGTACTTC.

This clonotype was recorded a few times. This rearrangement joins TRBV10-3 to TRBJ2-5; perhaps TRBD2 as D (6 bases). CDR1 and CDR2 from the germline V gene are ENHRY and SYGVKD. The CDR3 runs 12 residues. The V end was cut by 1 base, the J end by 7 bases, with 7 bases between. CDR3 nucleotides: TGTGCCATCAGTGAGTTCGGGGGGACCCAGTACTTC. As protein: CAISEFGGTQYF.

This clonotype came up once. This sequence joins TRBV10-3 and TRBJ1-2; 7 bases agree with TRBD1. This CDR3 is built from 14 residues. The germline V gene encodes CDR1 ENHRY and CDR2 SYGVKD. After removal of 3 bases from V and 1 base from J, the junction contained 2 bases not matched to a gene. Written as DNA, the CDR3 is TGTGCCATCAGTGATGGACAGGTTAACTATGGCTACACCTTC. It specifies CAISDGQVNYGYTF.

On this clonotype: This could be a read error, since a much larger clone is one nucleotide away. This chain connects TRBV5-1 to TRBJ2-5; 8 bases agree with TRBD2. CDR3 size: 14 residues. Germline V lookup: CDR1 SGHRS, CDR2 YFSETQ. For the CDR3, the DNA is TGTGCCAGCAGCTTAGGGCGGGGGGCAGAGACCCAGTACTTC. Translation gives CASSLGRGAETQYF.

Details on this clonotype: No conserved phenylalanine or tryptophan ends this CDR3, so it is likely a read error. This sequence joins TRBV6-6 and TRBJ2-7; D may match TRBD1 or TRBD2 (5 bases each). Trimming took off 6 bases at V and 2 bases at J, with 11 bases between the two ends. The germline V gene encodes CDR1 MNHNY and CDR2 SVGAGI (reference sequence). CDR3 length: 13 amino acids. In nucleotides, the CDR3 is TGTGCCAGCAGAACCGGGACGGCCTACGAGCAGTACTGC. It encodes CASRTGTAYEQYC.

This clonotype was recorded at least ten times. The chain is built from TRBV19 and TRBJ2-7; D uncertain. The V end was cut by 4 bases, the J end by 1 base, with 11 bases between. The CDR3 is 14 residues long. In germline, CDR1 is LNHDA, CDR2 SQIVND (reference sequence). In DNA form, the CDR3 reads TGTGCCAGTAGTAGGCAGAAAAGTTCCTACGAGCAGTACTTC. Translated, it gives CASSRQKSSYEQYF.

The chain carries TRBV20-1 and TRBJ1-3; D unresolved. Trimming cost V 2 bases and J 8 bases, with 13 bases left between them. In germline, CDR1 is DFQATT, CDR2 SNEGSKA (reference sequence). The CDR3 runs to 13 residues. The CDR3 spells CSARHTEKDTIYF. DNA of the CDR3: TGCAGTGCTAGACACACGGAGAAGGACACCATATATTTT.

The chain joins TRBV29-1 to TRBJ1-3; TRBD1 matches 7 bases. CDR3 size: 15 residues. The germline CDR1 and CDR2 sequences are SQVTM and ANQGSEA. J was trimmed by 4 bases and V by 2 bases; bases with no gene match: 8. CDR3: CSVEFVRGPGNTIYF. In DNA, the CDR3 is TGCAGCGTTGAATTTGTAAGGGGGCCGGGAAACACCATATATTTT. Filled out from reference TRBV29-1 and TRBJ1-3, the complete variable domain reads SAVISQKPSRDICQRGTSLTIQCQVDSQVTMMFWYRQQPGQSLTLIATANQGSEATYESGFVIDKFPISRPNLTFSTLTVSNMSPEDSSIYLCSVEFVRGPGNTIYFGEGSWLTVV.

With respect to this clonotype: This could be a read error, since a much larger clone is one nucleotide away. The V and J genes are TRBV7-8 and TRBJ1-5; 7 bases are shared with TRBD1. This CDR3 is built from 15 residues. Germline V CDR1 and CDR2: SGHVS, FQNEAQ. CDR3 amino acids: CASSFHRGVNQPRHF. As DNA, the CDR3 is TGTGCCAGCAGCTTTCACAGGGGAGTGAATCAGCCCCGGCATTTT.

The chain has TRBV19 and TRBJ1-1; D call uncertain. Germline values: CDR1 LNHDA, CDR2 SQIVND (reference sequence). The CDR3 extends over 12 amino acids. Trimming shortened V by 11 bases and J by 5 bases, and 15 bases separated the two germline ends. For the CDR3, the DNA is TGTGCCTGGAGTGACGGGGATACTGAAGCTTTCTTT. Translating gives CAWSDGDTEAFF.

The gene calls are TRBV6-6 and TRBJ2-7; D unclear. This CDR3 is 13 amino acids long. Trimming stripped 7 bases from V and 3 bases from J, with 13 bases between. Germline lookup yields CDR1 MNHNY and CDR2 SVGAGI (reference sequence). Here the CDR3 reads CASNTPAGYEQYF. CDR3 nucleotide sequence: TGTGCCAGCAACACGCCTGCAGGCTACGAGCAGTACTTC.

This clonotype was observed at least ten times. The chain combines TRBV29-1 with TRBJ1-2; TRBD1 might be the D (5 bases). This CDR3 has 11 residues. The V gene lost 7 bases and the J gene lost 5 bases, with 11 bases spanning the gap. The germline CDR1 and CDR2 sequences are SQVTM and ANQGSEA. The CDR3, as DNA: TGCAGCGCCGGGACGCAGTATGGCTACACCTTC. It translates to CSAGTQYGYTF.